The rows below give T cell receptor beta chains drawn from one sample of a study of control samples from healthy donors and cancer patients. Measured with immunoSEQ multiplex PCR; TCRdb has only the in-frame clones, and not every one. The sample consists of about 140,000 clones, roughly 92% of them appearing once. The sequencing input was blood. Receptor source: a man between 25 and 39 years old in good health. The CDR3 runs from the conserved cysteine through the conserved F or W. A D gene is named only where the DNA matches it firmly. Size is omitted from some rows. Given values are once, few, many or a class for expanded clones.

>TRBD1|.|TRBV11-2|TRBJ1-5
CASSQGVSNQPQHF
TGTGCCAGCTCACAGGGGGTAAGCAATCAGCCCCAGCATTTT
>TRBD1|once|TRBV9|TRBJ2-1
CASSEGDSSNEQFF
TGTGCCAGCAGCGAGGGGGACAGCTCGAATGAGCAGTTCTTC
>.|.|TRBV3-1/TRBV3-2|TRBJ2-7
CASSQGAGFSYEQYF
TGTGCCAGCAGCCAAGGGGCCGGATTCTCCTACGAGCAGTACTTC
>TRBD2|.|TRBV11-3|TRBJ2-1
CASRKDGRALCEQFF
TGTGCCAGCAGGAAGGACGGGAGGGCCTTATGTGAGCAGTTCTTC
>.|.|TRBV19|TRBJ2-6
CASHNNRDTTVPSGANVLTF
TGTGCCAGTCACAATAACAGGGATACCACGGTACCGTCCGGGGCCAACGTCCTGACTTTC
>TRBD1|.|TRBV6-2/TRBV6-3|TRBJ1-4
CASSSRTGGTTNEKLFF
TGTGCCAGCAGCAGCCGGACAGGAGGGACGACTAATGAAAAACTGTTTTTT
>TRBD2|many|TRBV29-1|TRBJ2-3
CSVAGTSGSTGDTQYF
TGCAGCGTGGCCGGGACTAGCGGGAGTACGGGAGATACGCAGTATTTT
>.|.|TRBV11-2|TRBJ2-1
CASSFRGYNEQFF
TGTGCCAGCAGCTTCCGGGGCTACAATGAGCAGTTCTTC
>TRBD1|.|TRBV6-5|TRBJ1-2
CASSQTGDGYGYTF
TGTGCCAGCAGTCAGACAGGGGATGGCTATGGCTACACCTTC
>TRBD1|.|TRBV12-5|TRBJ1-1
CASGLAGGEAFF
TGTGCTAGTGGTTTGGCAGGGGGTGAAGCTTTCTTT
>.|.|TRBV30|TRBJ1-2
CAWSVKAAASYTF
TGTGCCTGGAGTGTAAAGGCAGCGGCTAGCTACACCTTC
>.|.|TRBV5-8|TRBJ2-3
CASSRSGPDTQYF
TGTGCCAGCAGTCGTAGCGGACCAGATACGCAGTATTTT
>TRBD2|.|TRBV28|TRBJ2-7
CASSFTGTSISYEQYF
TGTGCCAGCAGTTTCACCGGGACTAGCATTTCCTACGAGCAGTACTTC
>TRBD1|once|TRBV19|TRBJ1-2
CASSDIPGQGSGYTF
TGTGCCAGTAGTGATATCCCTGGACAGGGAAGTGGCTACACCTTC
>.|few|TRBV11-3|TRBJ1-1
CASSIDLNAEAFF
TGTGCCAGCAGCATTGACCTTAACGCTGAAGCTTTCTTT
>.|.|TRBV7-9|TRBJ2-3
CASSLGLASTDTQYF
TGTGCCAGCAGCTTAGGGTTGGCTAGCACAGATACGCAGTATTTT
>.|.|TRBV28|TRBJ1-1
CASTPLSSNTEAFF
TGTGCCAGCACACCCCTTAGCTCGAACACTGAAGCTTTCTTT
>.|.|TRBV28|TRBJ2-7
CASSFQRGSRARYEQYF
TGTGCCAGCAGTTTCCAAAGGGGGAGCAGGGCGCGTTACGAGCAGTACTTC
>TRBD1|.|TRBV13|TRBJ2-1
CASRTGTGGEQFF
TGTGCCAGCAGGACCGGGACAGGGGGAGAGCAGTTCTTC
>.|.|TRBV7-2|TRBJ1-6
CASSSLTGRDNSPLHF
TGTGCCAGCAGCTCACTGACGGGACGGGATAATTCACCCCTCCACTTT
>TRBD1|.|TRBV5-1|TRBJ1-1
CASSPAGQGLGEAFF
TGCGCCAGCAGCCCGGCAGGACAGGGATTAGGTGAAGCTTTCTTT
>TRBD2|.|TRBV6-6|TRBJ2-7
CASSYEVAGSYEQYF
TGTGCCAGCAGTTACGAAGTAGCGGGCTCCTACGAGCAGTACTTC
>TRBD1|.|TRBV30|TRBJ1-3
CAWNWDRSNSGNTIYF
TGTGCCTGGAATTGGGACAGGTCTAACTCTGGAAACACCATATATTTT
>.|.|TRBV10-3|TRBJ1-3
CAISGGRFSNSVNTIYF
TGTGCCATCAGTGGGGGACGGTTTTCGAACTCTGTAAACACCATATATTTT
>.|.|TRBV15|TRBJ1-6
CATSRGLEPNSPLHF
TGTGCCACCAGCAGGGGACTTGAACCTAATTCACCCCTCCACTTT
>.|.|TRBV20-1|TRBJ2-5
CSARDLRTQYF
TGCAGTGCTAGAGATCTCAGGACCCAGTACTTC